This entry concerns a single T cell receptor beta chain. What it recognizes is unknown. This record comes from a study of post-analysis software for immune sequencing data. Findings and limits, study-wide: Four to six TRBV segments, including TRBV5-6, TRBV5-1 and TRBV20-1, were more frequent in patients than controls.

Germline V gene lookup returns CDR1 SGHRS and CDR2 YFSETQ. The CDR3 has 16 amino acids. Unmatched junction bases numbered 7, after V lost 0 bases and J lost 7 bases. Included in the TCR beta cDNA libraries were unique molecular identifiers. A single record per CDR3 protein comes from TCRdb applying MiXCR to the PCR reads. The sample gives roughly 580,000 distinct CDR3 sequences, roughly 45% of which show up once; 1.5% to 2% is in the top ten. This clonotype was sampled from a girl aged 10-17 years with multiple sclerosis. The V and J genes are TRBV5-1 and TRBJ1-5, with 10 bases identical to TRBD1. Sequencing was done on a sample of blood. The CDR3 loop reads CASSLGGTGDSQPQHF. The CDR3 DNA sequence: TGCGCCAGCAGCTTGGGAGGGACAGGGGATTCCCAGCCCCAGCATTTT.